The source of this T cell receptor beta chain is a study of T cell repertoires and leukemia-associated antigens (dated by TCRdb to between 2018 and 2021). Regarding the research as a whole: Per sample, about 5.1 to 7 million read pairs and about 3 to 5.0 million effective reads were obtained, for roughly 16 million effective reads in total. In vitro peptide stimulation of healthy T cells was used with the aim of identifying the antigen recognized by a TCR Vbeta21 clone previously found in CML patients.

The CDR3 holds 13 amino acids from the cysteine to the phenylalanine. Only the CDR3 part of the read is kept: 39 bases, read in frame from the first base. CDR1 is given as ENHRY and CDR2 as SYGVKD, both from the germline V gene. Overall study outcomes, separate from this receptor: The antigen specificity and function of the expanded clones were not directly tested, and further investigation of both was required. Across the four groups, there were no significant differences in the numbers of Vbeta genes (roughly 60), Jbeta genes (approximately 13), VDJ rearrangements, or unique CDR3s.

Of note for this clonotype: Its antigen remains unidentified. Relative to the germline gene, one junction end is altered; a read error may explain this.

TRIzol reagent was used to extract total RNA from the cultured T cells. TCRbeta libraries were amplified from RNA using 5' rapid amplification of cDNA ends (5'RACE). Before sequencing, library concentration and integrity were assessed using Qubit, an Agilent instrument, and quantitative PCR. Sequencing of qualified libraries was performed on Illumina HiSeq or MiSeq by a commercial service provider. For the original study's pipeline: MiXCR version 1.8.2 was used to identify TCR sequences in each sample. For a clone to count as qualified, its CDR3 had to be longer than four amino acids, its nucleotide length had to be in-frame, and the clone could not contain a stop codon. A read containing the complete CDR3 structure was defined as an effective read. Validation of expanded clones was performed by RT-PCR with 24 Vbeta primers, GeneScan spectratyping, and Sanger sequencing. TCRdb took the public reads, trimmed them with fastp at Q25, ran MiXCR for clone calling and kept in-frame beta chains. For every CDR3 protein sequence, its rows merge into one entry that carries the most common genes and DNA. TCRdb assigned the V and J calls; the authors' analysis was not used. The sample yields 11,000 or so distinct CDR3 sequences; under 55% were counted once. About a quarter of the sample is held by the ten biggest clonotypes.

As a first step, the CD3+ T cells were left to rest overnight in RPMI 1640 lacking fetal bovine serum, at under 3 million cells/mL. MACS immunomagnetic beads were used according to the manufacturer's instructions to isolate CD3+ T cells from PBMCs. The rearranged segments are TRBV10-3 and TRBJ1-4; the D gene is unclear. The sequence came from a female donor in good health. The sample taken for sequencing was CD3+ T cells sorted from blood and cultured. The DNA reads TGTGCCACCGGAACTTTAATTCCTGGAAAACTGTTTTTC. The translation is CATGTLIPGKLFF.